Listed here are 14 T cell receptor beta chains from one sample, sequenced in a study of T cells in Graves' hyperthyroidism and ophthalmopathy (dated by TCRdb to 2018 to 2020). Library preparation used multiplex PCR. Sequencing was performed on an Illumina HiSeq 2000. Amplification of TCR beta CDR3 regions was carried out from RNA transcripts. A first-round RT-PCR of the TCR CDR3 used the HTBI primer set with the Qiagen OneStep RT-PCR kit. TCRdb ran its own pipeline on the public reads, namely fastp trimming at Q25 and MiXCR clone calling, and kept in-frame beta chains. Records with the same CDR3 protein are collapsed into one entry carrying the most frequent genes and DNA. This sample has about 350,000 distinct CDR3 sequences in its table, and about 15% of those were observed once. Of the sample, approximately 19% is held by the ten largest clones. Sequencing was carried out using blood. The receptors stem from a woman aged 60-70 years with Graves' ophthalmopathy.

This clonotype has at least ten counts. The V gene is TRBV20-1, the J gene TRBJ2-3, with D perhaps matching TRBD1 (6 bases). Germline CDR1 is DFQATT and CDR2 is SNEGSKA (reference sequence). This CDR3 is built from 14 residues. V gave up 0 bases and J gave up 3 bases, with 10 bases separating them. The DNA of the CDR3 is TGCAGTGCTAGAGATCGGCAGGGGACAGATACGCAGTATTTT. Its protein product is CSARDRQGTDTQYF.

This clonotype was counted many times. The chain has TRBV15 and TRBJ1-1, with no clear D. Trimming stripped 1 base from V and 11 bases from J, with 11 bases between. The CDR3 covers 12 residues. The germline V gene has CDR1 LNHNV and CDR2 YYDKDF (reference sequence). The CDR3 DNA reads as TGTGCCACCAGCAGAGCCGCTGGTTCGGCTTTCTTT. Protein sequence: CATSRAAGSAFF.

This clonotype was recorded many times. The chain combines TRBV2 with TRBJ1-5; D remains unclear. The V and J ends lost 3 bases and 7 bases respectively, with 16 bases between them. The CDR3 is 15 amino acids. Germline CDR1 is SNHLY and CDR2 is FYNNEI. The CDR3 DNA reads TGTGCCAGCAGTGAGGAGGCTAGAAGTGAGCAGCCCCAGCATTTT. Protein: CASSEEARSEQPQHF.

The chain has TRBV3-1 and TRBJ1-1; D is perhaps TRBD1 (6 bases). Trimming took 3 bases from V and 2 from J, leaving 10 bases between them. Germline CDR1 is LGHDT and CDR2 is YNNKEL (reference sequence). The CDR3 runs to 14 residues. DNA of the CDR3: TGTGCCAGCAGCCACACAGGGTTTAACACTGAAGCTTTCTTT. Residues: CASSHTGFNTEAFF.

This clonotype was counted many times. The chain recombines TRBV15 with TRBJ2-7; the D gene is possibly TRBD1 (6 bases). V lost 4 bases and J lost 4, with 11 bases in between. This CDR3 is 13 amino acids long. The germline CDR1 and CDR2 sequences are LNHNV and YYDKDF (reference sequence). The CDR3 reads CATSTSQGYEQYF. CDR3 nucleotides: TGTGCCACCAGCACGTCACAGGGTTACGAGCAGTACTTC. The full variable domain, in which reference TRBV15 and TRBJ2-7 provide the parts outside the CDR3, is DAMVIQNPRYQVTQFGKPVTLSCSQTLNHNVMYWYQQKSSQAPKLLFHYYDKDFNNEADTPDNFQSRRPNTSFCFLDIRSPGLGDTAMYLCATSTSQGYEQYFGPGTRLTVT.

Regarding this clonotype: This may arise from a read error, as a much more abundant clone is one base away. The genes are TRBV6-2 or TRBV6-3 and TRBJ2-7; a possible D gene is TRBD1 (6 bases). The V end lost 2 bases, the J end lost 7 bases, and 24 bases lay between the germline ends. The CDR3 is made up of 17 amino acids. Germline CDR1 MNHEY, CDR2 SVGEGT. The CDR3 spells CASSYQSPGQAGKEQYF. CDR3 DNA sequence: TGTGCCAGCAGTTACCAATCACCGGGACAAGCAGGGAAAGAGCAGTACTTC.

There are a few counts of this clonotype. CDR3 in amino acids: CASSAGLAADTQYF. As DNA, the CDR3 is TGTGCCAGTAGTGCCGGCCTTGCTGCTGATACGCAGTATTTT. This chain uses TRBV19 with TRBJ2-3; D gene uncertain. CDR3 length: 14 amino acids. V lost 5 bases, J lost 6 bases, and 15 bases lay in between. Germline loops: CDR1 LNHDA, CDR2 SQIVND (reference sequence).

This clonotype came up a few times. The rearrangement links TRBV6-4 to TRBJ2-2, with TRBD1 matching 8 bases. This CDR3 has 12 residues. V lost 8 bases, J lost 7 bases, and 3 bases stayed unmatched. CDR1 MRHNA and CDR2 SNTAGT come from the germline V gene. The chain's CDR3 is CASGQGFGELFF. The CDR3 DNA is TGTGCCAGCGGACAGGGTTTCGGGGAGCTGTTTTTT.

This clonotype was seen repeatedly, ten times or more. The rearrangement links TRBV20-1 to TRBJ2-1; 13 bases align to TRBD2. The CDR3 contains 16 residues. Trimming removed 8 bases from V and 9 bases from J; junction bases left unmatched: 16. The germline V gene has CDR1 DFQATT and CDR2 SNEGSKA (reference sequence). The CDR3 region is CSTNPLLAGGPGEQFF. The CDR3 DNA sequence: TGCAGTACCAACCCCCTACTAGCGGGAGGGCCGGGTGAGCAGTTCTTC.

The chain uses TRBV7-3 and TRBJ2-1; D possibly corresponds to TRBD2 (5 bases). The CDR3 sequence is 15 residues long. Germline CDR1 is SGHTA and CDR2 is FQGTGA. With 5 bases removed from V and 2 bases from J, the gap between germline ends came to 13 bases. CDR3 nucleotides: TGTGCCAGCAGCGCACAACTAGGAACCTACAATGAGCAGTTCTTC. Translation: CASSAQLGTYNEQFF.

This clonotype turned up a few times. The chain couples TRBV19 to TRBJ2-1; the match to TRBD2 covers 14 bases. There are 16 residues in the CDR3. The V and J ends lost 5 bases and 7 bases, in that order; junction bases with no gene match: 7. Per the germline V gene, CDR1 is LNHDA and CDR2 is SQIVND (reference sequence). The CDR3 spells CASSLGLAGAKNEQFF. The CDR3 bases are TGTGCCAGTAGTCTGGGACTAGCGGGAGCCAAAAATGAGCAGTTCTTC.

This clonotype was found many times. The V gene is TRBV28, the J gene TRBJ1-1, with a possible D match to TRBD1 (5 bases). The V and J ends lost 6 bases and 4 bases respectively, with 18 bases between them. There are 15 residues in the CDR3. Germline V CDR1 and CDR2: MDHEN, SYDVKM. The chain's CDR3 is CASRGHRGEGTEAFF. The CDR3 DNA reads TGTGCCAGCAGGGGCCACCGGGGGGAAGGCACTGAAGCTTTCTTT.

This clonotype has a count of ten or more. The chain is built from TRBV18 and TRBJ1-1; D gene ambiguous. Trimming pared 1 base from V and 3 bases from J, leaving 6 bases between. From germline, CDR1 is KGHSH and CDR2 LQKENI. There are 13 residues in the CDR3. CDR3 region: CASSPRPDTEAFF. CDR3 nucleotide sequence: TGTGCCAGCTCACCACGGCCTGACACTGAAGCTTTCTTT.

This clonotype has ten or more counts. The chain couples TRBV7-3 to TRBJ2-7; a possible D gene is TRBD1 (6 bases). Germline-derived CDR1 and CDR2 are SGHTA and FQGTGA. Trimming stripped 5 bases from V and 3 bases from J, with 11 bases between. The CDR3 runs 13 residues. The CDR3 loop reads CASSGVQGYEQYF. The DNA of the CDR3 is TGTGCCAGCAGCGGCGTACAGGGCTACGAGCAGTACTTC. Complete variable domain (other parts from reference TRBV7-3 and TRBJ2-7): GAGVSQTPSNKVTEKGKYVELRCDPISGHTALYWYRQSLGQGPEFLIYFQGTGAADDSGLPNDRFFAVRPEGSVSTLKIQRTERGDSAVYLCASSGVQGYEQYFGPGTRLTVT.